These 11 T cell receptor beta chains were all obtained from the same sample, sequenced in a study of blood T cell repertoires in COVID-19. Clones were read by immunoSEQ multiplex PCR, and TCRdb kept only the in-frame ones, dropping some. Among some 70,000 clones listed, 88% were seen once. Sequenced: peripheral blood. The receptor set was obtained from a woman aged 55 to 70 with COVID-19, enrolled during active disease.

The V and J genes are TRBV6-5 and TRBJ2-1; tentatively, D is TRBD1 (6 bases). V was trimmed by 6 bases and J by 5 bases, leaving 14 bases between them. The CDR3 has 14 residues. CDR1 is MNHEY and CDR2 is SVGAGI in the germline V gene. CDR3 region: CASREQGRNNEQFF. In DNA, the CDR3 is TGTGCCAGCAGGGAGCAGGGGCGGAACAATGAGCAGTTCTTC.

The chain recombines TRBV6-5 with TRBJ2-1, with TRBD2 matching over 7 bases. The V gene end was trimmed by 7 bases and the J gene end by 3 bases; junction bases not matched to a gene: 3. This CDR3 is 13 amino acids long. Germline CDR1 reads MNHEY; CDR2 reads SVGAGI. CDR3 sequence reads: CASISGGYNEQFF. CDR3 sequence (DNA): TGTGCCAGCATATCGGGGGGCTACAATGAGCAGTTCTTC.

This clone appeared a single time. V usage is TRBV28 and J usage is TRBJ1-1, with D perhaps TRBD1 (6 bases). Germline CDR1 MDHEN, CDR2 SYDVKM. The CDR3 spans 13 residues. V was trimmed by 2 bases and J by 5 bases, leaving 9 bases between them. The CDR3 DNA reads as TGTGCCAGCAGTTTAGCAGGGGATACTGAAGCTTTCTTT. Encoded protein: CASSLAGDTEAFF.

The rearrangement joins TRBV27 to TRBJ2-7; D unresolved. CDR3 length: 14 amino acids. Trimming shortened V by 5 bases and J by 6 bases, and 17 bases separated the two germline ends. The germline V gene encodes CDR1 MNHEY and CDR2 SMNVEV (reference sequence). The CDR3 DNA reads as TGTGCCAGCAGTCTGGAGTTTCTGGGTGGCGAGCAGTACTTC. This translates into CASSLEFLGGEQYF.

The chain has TRBV7-9 and TRBJ2-1, with TRBD1 identical over 7 bases. Germline loops: CDR1 SEHNR, CDR2 FQNEAQ (reference sequence). V was clipped by 5 bases and J by 4 bases; unmatched bases: 2. CDR3 length equals 13 residues. The CDR3 DNA reads TGTGCCAGCAGCCCGGGACAGTACAATGAGCAGTTCTTC. This gives the protein CASSPGQYNEQFF. Full variable domain (rest looked up from reference TRBV7-9 and TRBJ2-1): DTGVSQNPRHKITKRGQNVTFRCDPISEHNRLYWYRQTLGQGPEFLTYFQNEAQLEKSRLLSDRFSAERPKGSFSTLEIQRTEQGDSAMYLCASSPGQYNEQFFGPGTRLTVL.

The V call is TRBV27, the J call TRBJ2-1; 8 bases agree with TRBD1. The CDR3 has 13 residues. Germline CDR1 MNHEY, CDR2 SMNVEV (reference sequence). V lost 6 bases to trimming and J lost 6 bases; unmatched junction nucleotides: 4. CDR3 residues: CASRSDRVNEQFF. CDR3 coding DNA: TGTGCCAGCAGGTCGGACAGGGTCAATGAGCAGTTCTTC.

The CDR3, as DNA: TGCGCCAGCAGCTTAGGGCCCGAGGACTATTCACCCCTCCACTTT. It codes for CASSLGPEDYSPLHF. The chain couples TRBV5-1 to TRBJ1-6; D not resolved. CDR3 length equals 15 residues. CDR1 and CDR2 from the germline V gene are SGHRS and YFSETQ. With 2 bases removed from V and 8 bases from J, the gap between germline ends came to 14 bases.

V is TRBV6-5 and J is TRBJ2-7; 8 bases are shared with TRBD2. CDR1 and CDR2 from the germline V gene are MNHEY and SVGAGI. This CDR3 comprises 16 residues. The ends lost 0 bases at V and 3 bases at J; junction bases unmatched: 7. The CDR3 loop reads CASSYSTGTSGYEQYF. The CDR3 DNA follows: TGTGCCAGCAGTTACTCGACGGGGACTAGTGGCTACGAGCAGTACTTC.

This chain links TRBV19 with TRBJ2-7; D is possibly TRBD1 (6 bases). The germline V and J ends were trimmed by 11 bases and 5 bases, with 19 bases remaining between them. Germline V gives CDR1 LNHDA, CDR2 SQIVND (reference sequence). The CDR3 is 13 amino acids. CDR3 bases: TGTGCCTCTAGAGGCAGGGGAATCGACGAGCAGTACTTC. It is translated as CASRGRGIDEQYF.

The chain is built from TRBV2 and TRBJ2-7; 7 bases are a match to TRBD1. The germline V gene encodes CDR1 SNHLY and CDR2 FYNNEI. Trimming cost V 6 bases and J 3 bases; bases outside gene matches: 8. The CDR3 spans 14 residues. CDR3 sequence: CASRNGQENYEQYF. In DNA, the CDR3 is TGTGCCAGCAGAAACGGACAGGAAAACTACGAGCAGTACTTC. Looking up the rest from reference TRBV2 and TRBJ2-7 gives the full variable domain: EPEVTQTPSHQVTQMGQEVILRCVPISNHLYFYWYRQILGQKVEFLVSFYNNEISEKSEIFDDQFSVERPDGSNFTLKIRSTKLEDSAMYFCASRNGQENYEQYFGPGTRLTVT.

This chain links TRBV16 with TRBJ2-2, with D perhaps TRBD1 (5 bases). Trimming took 3 bases from V and 1 from J, leaving 9 bases between them. Germline-derived CDR1 and CDR2 are KGHSY and FQNENV. The CDR3 runs 15 residues. The CDR3 DNA reads TGTGCCAGCAGCCACCTAGACAGGAACACCGGGGAGCTGTTTTTT. This gives the protein CASSHLDRNTGELFF.